This T cell receptor beta chain was profiled in a study of shared clonotypes between healthy human individuals. Across the whole study: The plates for each donor numbered three CD4 naive, three CD4 memory, two CD8 naive and one CD8 memory.

To note about this clone: The target antigen is unknown.

Using immunoSEQ multiplex PCR, the repertoire was profiled, and TCRdb retains in-frame clones only, with some absent. The repertoire has some 2 million clones, around 96% of them found once; the top ten carry 1.1%. Study-level findings and limits: Despite large depth, sorted-subset datasets appeared incompletely sequenced. Memory subsets generally showed lower estimated richness than naive subsets.

The V gene's germline CDR1 is MNHNS and CDR2 SASEGT. The length of the CDR3 is 20 residues. V lost 2 bases, J lost 4 bases, and 19 bases stayed unmatched. CD8 cells regarded as naive lacked CD45RO, were positively chosen for CCR7, and omitted terminally differentiated effector memory CD45RA+ cells. The chain couples TRBV6-1 to TRBJ2-2, with 7 bases lining up with TRBD1. The material sequenced was naive CD8+ T cells sorted from blood. This receptor was obtained from a man younger than 30 in good health. CDR3 residues: CASSESSAWIEGAATGELFF. CDR3 nucleotide sequence: TGTGCCAGCAGTGAAAGTTCGGCTTGGATTGAGGGGGCCGCCACCGGGGAGCTGTTTTTT.